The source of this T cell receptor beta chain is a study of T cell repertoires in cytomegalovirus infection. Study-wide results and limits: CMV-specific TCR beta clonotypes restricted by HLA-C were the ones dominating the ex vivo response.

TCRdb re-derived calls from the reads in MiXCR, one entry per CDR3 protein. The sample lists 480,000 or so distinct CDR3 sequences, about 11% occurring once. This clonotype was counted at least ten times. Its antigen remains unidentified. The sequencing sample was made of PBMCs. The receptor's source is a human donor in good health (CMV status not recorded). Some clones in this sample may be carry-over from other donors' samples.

Written as DNA, the CDR3 is TGTGCCAGCAGCTTGAGCAGTATCCATGAGCAGTTCTTC. It yields the protein CASSLSSIHEQFF. The chain carries TRBV5-6 and TRBJ2-1, with D hard to call. CDR1 is SGHDT, CDR2 YYEEEE, per germline. The CDR3 extends over 13 amino acids. Trimming left V 1 base short and J 8 bases short, with 10 bases between.